This record looks at one TCR beta chain sequence and its context. The CDR3 length is 18 residues. CDR1 GTSNPN and CDR2 SVGIG come from the germline V gene (reference sequence). V gave up 1 base and J gave up 7 bases; unmatched junction bases: 15. The data derive from a study of OX40 agonist ivuxolimab in advanced cancers. The repertoire was sequenced with immunoSEQ multiplex PCR; TCRdb's copy has only in-frame clones and lacks some. There are some 99,000 clones in the sample; approximately 94% occur only once, and 0.15% to 0.2% lies in the top ten. This rearrangement joins TRBV30 to TRBJ2-1; 11 bases map to TRBD2. The clonotype comes from an adult with an advanced solid tumor such as melanoma, head and neck, liver or kidney cancer. Material: CD4+ or CD8+ T cells sorted from blood, obtained in a trial of the OX40 agonist ivuxolimab. This chain's CDR3 is CAWSGLSRLAGRPNEQFF. The CDR3 DNA reads TGTGCCTGGAGTGGTCTGTCCCGACTAGCGGGAAGGCCGAATGAGCAGTTCTTC.